These 19 T cell receptor beta chains were sequenced from one sample in a study of response to subunit inactivated influenza vaccine. TCRdb itself ran the RT-PCR reads through MiXCR, one entry per CDR3 protein. The sample shows about 650,000 distinct CDR3 sequences, 14% of them seen only once. The sequencing used PBMCs from blood, collected 14 days before vaccination. The receptors shown here come from a man in his fifties or sixties who received an inactivated influenza vaccine.

J is TRBJ2-3 and V is TRBV15, with TRBD1 matching over 7 bases. The trim removed 6 bases at V and 5 bases at J, leaving 14 bases unmatched. Per germline, CDR1 LNHNV and CDR2 YYDKDF (reference sequence). The CDR3 is 16 amino acids. CDR3 loop: CATSNDSGGTRDTQYF. The CDR3 DNA reads as TGTGCCACCAGTAACGACTCAGGGGGAACGAGAGATACGCAGTATTTT. The whole variable domain, remainder taken from reference TRBV15 and TRBJ2-3, is DAMVIQNPRYQVTQFGKPVTLSCSQTLNHNVMYWYQQKSSQAPKLLFHYYDKDFNNEADTPDNFQSRRPNTSFCFLDIRSPGLGDTAMYLCATSNDSGGTRDTQYFGPGTRLTVL.

This clonotype was picked up a small number of times. V usage is TRBV29-1 and J usage is TRBJ2-7; 9 bases are shared with TRBD1. Germline V lookup: CDR1 SQVTM, CDR2 ANQGSEA. The CDR3 runs to 14 residues. V shed 4 bases and J 6 bases; nucleotides not matched to a gene: 10. In DNA form, the CDR3 reads TGCAGCGTTGGGCTAACAACAGGGGGCAGCGAGCAGTACTTC. As protein: CSVGLTTGGSEQYF.

This clonotype was detected only a few times. The chain joins TRBV6-5 to TRBJ1-5, with 7 bases lining up with TRBD1. In germline, CDR1 is MNHEY, CDR2 SVGAGI. There are 14 residues in the CDR3. V lost 6 bases, J lost 7 bases, and 9 bases stayed unmatched. The CDR3 here is CASSYDREGQPQHF. The CDR3, as DNA: TGTGCCAGCAGCTATGACAGGGAAGGGCAGCCCCAGCATTTT.

A few counts support this clonotype. The chain carries TRBV7-6 and TRBJ1-3; 11 bases fit TRBD1. The V segment lost 5 bases and the J segment 4 bases; nucleotides outside the gene matches: 7. This CDR3 is built from 16 residues. The germline CDR1 and CDR2 sequences are SGHVS and FNYEAQ. CDR3 in amino acids: CASSPGTGGSGNTIYF. Here the CDR3 DNA reads TGTGCCAGCAGCCCGGGGACAGGGGGATCAGGAAACACCATATATTTT.

This clonotype came up a few times. The genes are TRBV5-4 and TRBJ2-7; maybe TRBD1 (6 bases). Germline V gene data show CDR1 as SGHNT and CDR2 as YYREEE (reference sequence). Between the trimmed V and J ends, which lost 4 bases and 5 bases, there was a span of 13 bases. CDR3 length: 13 amino acids. In DNA form, the CDR3 reads TGTGCCAGCAGCCATGTAAAGGGGGACGAGCAGTACTTC. It specifies CASSHVKGDEQYF.

Comment on this clonotype: One end of the junction fails to match germline, which may point to a read error. This chain joins TRBV13 and TRBJ2-1; D is tentatively TRBD1 or TRBD2 (5 bases each). The CDR3 sequence is 11 residues long. Germline V lookup: CDR1 PRHDT, CDR2 FYEKMQ (reference sequence). The DNA for the CDR3 is TGTGCCAGCAGCTTAGGCAGGGAGCCGTTCTTC. Encoded protein: CASSLGREPFF.

This clonotype has at least ten counts. This rearrangement joins TRBV7-2 to TRBJ2-2, with D unclear. This CDR3 contains 14 residues. With 6 bases removed from V and 0 bases from J, the gap between germline ends came to 8 bases. The germline CDR1 and CDR2 sequences are SGHTA and FQGNSA. The CDR3 DNA follows: TGTGCCAGCAGACGGTCCCCGAACACCGGGGAGCTGTTTTTT. It yields the protein CASRRSPNTGELFF.

The J gene is TRBJ2-3, the V gene TRBV6-5; 7 bases are a match to TRBD1. The CDR3 totals 16 residues. Germline CDR1 is MNHEY and CDR2 is SVGAGI. V lost 0 bases and J lost 6; bases outside the gene matches: 9. Written as DNA, the CDR3 is TGTGCCAGCAGTTACTCGAGGGGGCTAGGTGAGGATACGCAGTATTTT. Its protein product is CASSYSRGLGEDTQYF.

The J gene is TRBJ1-1, the V gene TRBV11-2; D may be TRBD1 (5 bases). In germline, CDR1 is SGHAT, CDR2 FQNNGV. Trimming took 3 bases from V and 5 from J, leaving 13 bases between them. This CDR3 contains 14 residues. The CDR3 DNA reads TGTGCCAGCAGCTTCTCAGGGCAACGGACTGAAGCTTTCTTT. Protein: CASSFSGQRTEAFF.

This clonotype was seen a handful of times. The genes are TRBV12-3 or TRBV12-4 and TRBJ1-2; TRBD1 matches at 9 bases. This CDR3 is 15 amino acids long. V trimming: 7 bases; J trimming: 3 bases; junction bases outside the gene matches: 9. Here the CDR3 DNA reads TGTGCCAGCACCATACCGGGACAGGGTCACTATGGCTACACCTTC. Its protein is CASTIPGQGHYGYTF.

The chain carries TRBV4-2 and TRBJ2-1; 16 nucleotides match TRBD2. This CDR3 region has 18 residues. J lost 5 bases, V lost 4 bases, and 8 bases had no gene match. Germline V lookup: CDR1 LGHNA, CDR2 YNFKEQ. CDR3 protein: CASSLTGLAGGGNNEQFF. The CDR3 nucleotides read TGTGCCAGCAGCCTAACGGGACTAGCGGGAGGGGGTAACAATGAGCAGTTCTTC.

This clonotype was observed at least ten times. The chain has TRBV6-1 and TRBJ2-1; the match to TRBD1 covers 9 bases. Germline assignment: CDR1 MNHNS and CDR2 SASEGT. The CDR3 is 15 amino acids. With V trimmed by 2 bases and J by 7 bases, 6 bases remained unmatched. The CDR3 sequence is CASSEPGQGKNEQFF. The CDR3, as DNA: TGTGCCAGCAGTGAACCGGGACAGGGAAAGAATGAGCAGTTCTTC.

In this sample, this clonotype turned up many times. The chain couples TRBV20-1 to TRBJ2-7; D not certain. The V gene lost 0 bases and the J gene lost 0 bases, with 6 bases spanning the gap. Looked up from germline, CDR1 is DFQATT and CDR2 is SNEGSKA (reference sequence). The CDR3 sequence is 13 residues long. CDR3 coding DNA: TGCAGTGCTAGAGAAGGGAACTCCTACGAGCAGTACTTC. It is translated as CSAREGNSYEQYF.

The chain joins TRBV11-2 to TRBJ2-2; the D gene is possibly TRBD1 (5 bases). V was clipped by 5 bases and J by 6 bases, with 22 bases between them. This CDR3 comprises 17 residues. Germline V gives CDR1 SGHAT, CDR2 FQNNGV. CDR3: CASSRPPHRAGPGELFF. The DNA for the CDR3 is TGTGCCAGCAGCCGTCCCCCCCACCGGGCAGGGCCCGGGGAGCTGTTTTTT.

This clonotype was detected a few times. The chain links TRBV20-1 to TRBJ2-7; TRBD1 aligns across 9 bases. CDR1 DFQATT and CDR2 SNEGSKA come from the germline V gene (reference sequence). V was clipped by 0 bases and J by 5 bases; unmatched bases: 5. The CDR3 runs 14 residues. This CDR3 is CSARDPGQGNEQYF. The CDR3 nucleotides are TGCAGTGCTAGAGATCCGGGACAGGGAAACGAGCAGTACTTC.

This clonotype was detected ten times or more. The chain carries TRBV29-1 and TRBJ2-3; 10 bases map to TRBD1. After removal of 7 bases from V and 3 bases from J, the junction contained 4 bases not matched to a gene. The CDR3 contains 13 residues. Germline lookup yields CDR1 SQVTM and CDR2 ANQGSEA. CDR3 in DNA: TGCAGCGGGGACAGGGGAGGTACAGATACGCAGTATTTT. As protein: CSGDRGGTDTQYF.

The chain joins TRBV12-3 or TRBV12-4 to TRBJ2-7; D is undetermined. Trimming took 8 bases from V and 5 from J, leaving 19 bases between them. The CDR3 runs to 14 residues. CDR3 sequence reads: CASSRSGGLNEQYF. CDR3 coding DNA: TGTGCCAGCTCGAGGTCCGGTGGTCTCAACGAGCAGTACTTC.

The CDR3 nucleotides are TGCGCCAGCAGCGGGGACGCTTCCTACGAGCAGTACTTC. Amino acids: CASSGDASYEQYF. The rearrangement uses TRBV5-1 and TRBJ2-7; perhaps D is TRBD1 or TRBD2 (5 bases each). CDR3 size: 13 residues. The germline gives CDR1 SGHRS, CDR2 YFSETQ. V lost 4 bases and J 1 base, leaving 9 bases between the germline ends.

This clonotype was detected only a few times. This chain connects TRBV5-1 to TRBJ1-1, with D possibly being TRBD1 (5 bases). V gave up 4 bases and J gave up 0 bases, with 13 bases separating them. This CDR3 contains 15 residues. Per germline, CDR1 SGHRS and CDR2 YFSETQ. DNA for the CDR3: TGCGCCAGCAGCACCCCGCGGGGGATGAACACTGAAGCTTTCTTT. Encoded protein: CASSTPRGMNTEAFF.